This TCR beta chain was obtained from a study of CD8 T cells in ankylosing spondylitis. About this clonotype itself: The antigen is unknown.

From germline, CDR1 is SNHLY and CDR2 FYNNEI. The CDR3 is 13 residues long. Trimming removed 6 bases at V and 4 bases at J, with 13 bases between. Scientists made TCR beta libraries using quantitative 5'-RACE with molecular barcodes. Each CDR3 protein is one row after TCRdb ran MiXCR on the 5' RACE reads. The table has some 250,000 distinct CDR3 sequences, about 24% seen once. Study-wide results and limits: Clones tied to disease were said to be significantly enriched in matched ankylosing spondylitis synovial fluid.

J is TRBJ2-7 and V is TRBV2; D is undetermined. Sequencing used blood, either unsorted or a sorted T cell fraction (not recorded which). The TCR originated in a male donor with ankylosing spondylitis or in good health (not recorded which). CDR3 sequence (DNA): TGTGCCAGCAGGCCCTTCCTTGGGTACGAGCAGTACTTC. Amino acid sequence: CASRPFLGYEQYF.